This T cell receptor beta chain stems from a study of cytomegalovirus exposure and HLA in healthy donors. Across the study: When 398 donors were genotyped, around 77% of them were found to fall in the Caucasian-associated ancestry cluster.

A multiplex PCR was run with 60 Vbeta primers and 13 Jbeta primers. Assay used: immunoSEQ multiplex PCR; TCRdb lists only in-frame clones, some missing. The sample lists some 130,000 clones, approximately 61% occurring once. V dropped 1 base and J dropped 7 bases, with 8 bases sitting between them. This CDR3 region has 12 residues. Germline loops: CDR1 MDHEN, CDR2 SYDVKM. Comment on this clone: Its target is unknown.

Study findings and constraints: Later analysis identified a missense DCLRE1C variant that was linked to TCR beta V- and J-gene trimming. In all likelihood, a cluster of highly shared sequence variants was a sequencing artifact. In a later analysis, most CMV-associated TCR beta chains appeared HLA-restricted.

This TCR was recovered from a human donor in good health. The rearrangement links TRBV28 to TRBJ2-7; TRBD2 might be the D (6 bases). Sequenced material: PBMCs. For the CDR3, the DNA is TGTGCCAGCAGTTTATTGCTAGCGGAGCAGTACTTC. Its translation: CASSLLLAEQYF.